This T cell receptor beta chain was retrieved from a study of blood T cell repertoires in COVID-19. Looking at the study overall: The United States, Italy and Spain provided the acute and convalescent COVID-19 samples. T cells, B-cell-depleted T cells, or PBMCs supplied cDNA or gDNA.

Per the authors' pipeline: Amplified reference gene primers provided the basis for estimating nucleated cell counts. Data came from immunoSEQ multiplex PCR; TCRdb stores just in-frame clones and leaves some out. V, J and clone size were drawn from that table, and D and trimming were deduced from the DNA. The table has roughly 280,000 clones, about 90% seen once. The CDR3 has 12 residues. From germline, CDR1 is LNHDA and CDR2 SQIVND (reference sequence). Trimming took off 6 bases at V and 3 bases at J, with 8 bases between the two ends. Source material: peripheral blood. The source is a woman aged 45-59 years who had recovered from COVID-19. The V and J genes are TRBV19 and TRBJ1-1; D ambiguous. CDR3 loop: CASRLSDTEAFF. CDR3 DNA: TGTGCCAGTAGACTAAGCGACACTGAAGCTTTCTTT.